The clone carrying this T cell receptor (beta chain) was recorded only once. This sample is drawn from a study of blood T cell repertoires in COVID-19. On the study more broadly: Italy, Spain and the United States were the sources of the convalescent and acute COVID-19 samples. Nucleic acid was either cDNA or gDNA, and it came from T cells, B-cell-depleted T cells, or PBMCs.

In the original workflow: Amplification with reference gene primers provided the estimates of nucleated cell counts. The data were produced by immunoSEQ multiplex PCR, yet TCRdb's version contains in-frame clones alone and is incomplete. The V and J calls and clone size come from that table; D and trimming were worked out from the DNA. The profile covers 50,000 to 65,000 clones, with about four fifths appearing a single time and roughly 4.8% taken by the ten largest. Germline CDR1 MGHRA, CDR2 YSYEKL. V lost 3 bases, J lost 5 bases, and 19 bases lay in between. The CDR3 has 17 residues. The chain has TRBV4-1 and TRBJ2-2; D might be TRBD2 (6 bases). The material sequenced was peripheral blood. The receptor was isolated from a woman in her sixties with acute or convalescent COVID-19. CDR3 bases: TGCGCCAGCAGCCATCGAAGGAGGGGCCGGGAAACCGGGGAGCTGTTTTTT. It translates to CASSHRRRGRETGELFF.